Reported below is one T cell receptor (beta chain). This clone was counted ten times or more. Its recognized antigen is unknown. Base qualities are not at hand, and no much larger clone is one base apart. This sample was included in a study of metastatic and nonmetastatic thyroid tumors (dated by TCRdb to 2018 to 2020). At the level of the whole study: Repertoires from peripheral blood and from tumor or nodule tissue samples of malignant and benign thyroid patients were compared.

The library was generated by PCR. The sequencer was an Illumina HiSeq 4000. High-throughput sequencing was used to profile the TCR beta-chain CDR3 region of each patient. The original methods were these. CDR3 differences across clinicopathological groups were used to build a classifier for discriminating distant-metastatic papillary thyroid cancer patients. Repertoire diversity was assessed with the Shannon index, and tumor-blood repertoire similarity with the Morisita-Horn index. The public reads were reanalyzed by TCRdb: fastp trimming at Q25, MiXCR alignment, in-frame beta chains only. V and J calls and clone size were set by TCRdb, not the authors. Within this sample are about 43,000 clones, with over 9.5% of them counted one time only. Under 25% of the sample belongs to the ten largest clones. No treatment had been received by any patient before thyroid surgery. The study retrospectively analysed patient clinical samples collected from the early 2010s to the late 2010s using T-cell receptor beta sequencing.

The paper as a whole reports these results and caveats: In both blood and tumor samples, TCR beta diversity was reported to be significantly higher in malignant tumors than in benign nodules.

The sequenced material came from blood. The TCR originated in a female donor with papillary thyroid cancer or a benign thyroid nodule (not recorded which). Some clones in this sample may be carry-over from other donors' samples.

The CDR3 protein: CASSEDLGRDTGYTF. The DNA sequence is TGTGCCAGCAGTGAAGATCTAGGGCGGGACACGGGCTACACCTTC. This receptor chain uses TRBV6-1 and TRBJ1-2, with TRBD1 perhaps the D gene, on 6 matching bases. CDR1 is given as MNHNS and CDR2 as SASEGT, both from the germline V gene. The CDR3 runs 15 residues from the cysteine to the phenylalanine. The entry retains the CDR3 DNA only, 45 bases that are in frame from base 1. V loses 1 base, J loses 8 bases, and the germline ends lie 17 bases apart.